This TCR beta chain was found in a study of control samples from healthy donors and cancer patients. The CDR3 length is 13 residues. Germline values: CDR1 MDHEN, CDR2 SYDVKM. Trimming took 4 bases from V and 8 from J, leaving 14 bases between them. Here immunoSEQ multiplex PCR was the method, and the copy in TCRdb shows in-frame clones only, minus some. The sample shows 350,000 to 450,000 clones, 80% to 95% of them seen only once. The V and J genes are TRBV28 and TRBJ1-2; D unclear. The sequence was obtained from a man aged 35-49 years with head and neck cancer. Sequences were obtained from PBMCs. The CDR3 spells CASSSPGREGYTF. The CDR3 DNA reads TGTGCCAGCAGTTCCCCCGGGAGAGAAGGCTACACCTTC.